The rows below give T cell receptor beta chains drawn from one sample of a study of CD8+CD57+ T cells in acquired aplastic anemia. TCRdb re-called the reads through MiXCR, storing one row per CDR3 protein. The repertoire includes 400,000 to 450,000 distinct CDR3 sequences, just under 70% of them detected once, and under 5% sits in the top ten. What was sequenced was sorted CD4+, CD8+, or CD8+CD57+ T cells (not recorded which) from PBMCs. These receptors all stem from a human donor in good health, serving as a control. CDR3s include the opening cysteine and the closing phenylalanine or tryptophan. Fields, in order: clone size, J gene, D gene, V gene, CDR3 protein, CDR3 DNA. D genes are given only for firm matches. The size entry is marked missing in some rows and otherwise reads once, few, many or a size class.

abundance: many
j_gene: TRBJ2-3
d_gene: .
v_gene: TRBV19
CDR3aa: CASSSTGRTHTQYF
CDR3nt: TGTGCCAGTAGTTCGACAGGGAGGACGCATACGCAGTATTTT

abundance: .
j_gene: TRBJ2-3
d_gene: TRBD2
v_gene: TRBV6-5
CDR3aa: CASSLFGGDTDTQYF
CDR3nt: TGTGCCAGCAGTTTATTCGGGGGGGACACAGATACGCAGTATTTT

abundance: .
j_gene: TRBJ2-7
d_gene: .
v_gene: TRBV10-1
CDR3aa: CASSHLPTYDSYF
CDR3nt: TGCGCCAGCAGTCACCTCCCAACCTACGATTCGTACTTC

abundance: many
j_gene: TRBJ1-4
d_gene: TRBD1
v_gene: TRBV4-3
CDR3aa: CASSHQDRGSEKLFF
CDR3nt: TGCGCCAGCAGCCACCAGGACAGGGGGTCTGAAAAACTGTTTTTT

abundance: many
j_gene: TRBJ2-4
d_gene: TRBD2
v_gene: TRBV20-1
CDR3aa: CSARSGREGNIQYF
CDR3nt: TGCAGTGCTAGAAGTGGCAGGGAGGGGAACATTCAGTACTTC

abundance: .
j_gene: TRBJ1-1
d_gene: TRBD1
v_gene: TRBV20-1
CDR3aa: CSGTSRGQTMTEAFF
CDR3nt: TGCAGTGGCACGTCGAGGGGGCAAACTATGACTGAAGCTTTCTTT

abundance: .
j_gene: TRBJ2-7
d_gene: .
v_gene: TRBV19
CDR3aa: CASSPGSRSSYEQYF
CDR3nt: TGTGCCAGTAGTCCGGGTTCCAGATCCTCCTACGAGCAGTACTTC

abundance: .
j_gene: TRBJ2-7
d_gene: .
v_gene: TRBV7-2
CDR3aa: CASSSDAGRYRENF
CDR3nt: TGTGCCAGCAGCTCCGACGCGGGACGCTACCGGGAGAACTTC

abundance: .
j_gene: TRBJ2-7
d_gene: .
v_gene: TRBV5-1
CDR3aa: CASSPNQGAGVTQYF
CDR3nt: TGCGCCAGCAGCCCGAACCAGGGGGCGGGAGTTACGCAGTACTTC

abundance: .
j_gene: TRBJ2-3
d_gene: TRBD1
v_gene: TRBV5-1
CDR3aa: CASSEGTGRTDTQYF
CDR3nt: TGCGCCAGCAGCGAAGGGACAGGGAGAACAGATACGCAGTATTTT

abundance: .
j_gene: TRBJ2-1
d_gene: .
v_gene: TRBV9
CDR3aa: CASSLAGHEQVF
CDR3nt: TGTGCCAGCAGCTTAGCAGGGCATGAGCAGGTCTTC

abundance: .
j_gene: TRBJ1-2
d_gene: .
v_gene: TRBV11-2
CDR3aa: CASSLGQESYGYTF
CDR3nt: TGTGCCAGCAGCTTAGGACAGGAAAGCTATGGCTACACCTTC

abundance: few
j_gene: TRBJ1-1
d_gene: .
v_gene: TRBV20-1
CDR3aa: CSARDAGAENTEAFF
CDR3nt: TGCAGTGCTAGAGATGCGGGGGCGGAGAACACTGAAGCTTTCTTT

abundance: .
j_gene: TRBJ1-6
d_gene: .
v_gene: TRBV7-3
CDR3aa: CASSLGDLYNSPLHF
CDR3nt: TGTGCCAGCAGCTTAGGGGACCTATATAATTCACCCCTCCACTTT

abundance: many
j_gene: TRBJ1-2
d_gene: .
v_gene: TRBV27
CDR3aa: CASSLNRQQRGYTF
CDR3nt: TGTGCCAGCAGTTTAAATCGGCAGCAACGTGGCTACACCTTC

abundance: .
j_gene: TRBJ1-1
d_gene: .
v_gene: TRBV15
CDR3aa: CATSRDQLQNTEAFF
CDR3nt: TGTGCCACCAGCAGAGATCAGTTGCAGAACACTGAAGCTTTCTTT

abundance: .
j_gene: TRBJ2-5
d_gene: .
v_gene: TRBV7-2
CDR3aa: CASVQGGNQPQHIQYF
CDR3nt: TGTGCCAGCGTTCAGGGGGGCAATCAGCCCCAGCATATCCAGTACTTC

abundance: few
j_gene: TRBJ2-2
d_gene: TRBD2
v_gene: TRBV20-1
CDR3aa: CSASPLLAGNTGELFF
CDR3nt: TGCAGTGCTAGTCCCCTTCTAGCGGGGAACACCGGGGAGCTGTTTTTT

abundance: .
j_gene: TRBJ2-1
d_gene: .
v_gene: TRBV5-5
CDR3aa: CGSSSDMGYEQFF
CDR3nt: TGTGGCAGCAGCTCCGACATGGGCTACGAGCAGTTCTTC

abundance: few
j_gene: TRBJ2-1
d_gene: .
v_gene: TRBV24-1
CDR3aa: CATSAASYNEQFF
CDR3nt: TGTGCCACCAGTGCAGCTAGTTACAATGAGCAGTTCTTC

abundance: .
j_gene: TRBJ1-1
d_gene: .
v_gene: TRBV12-3/TRBV12-4
CDR3aa: CASRAQLMNTEAFF
CDR3nt: TGTGCCAGCAGGGCACAGCTCATGAACACTGAAGCTTTCTTT

abundance: .
j_gene: TRBJ2-7
d_gene: .
v_gene: TRBV20-1
CDR3aa: CSARESGLANEQYF
CDR3nt: TGCAGCGCTAGAGAGTCTGGGTTGGCGAACGAGCAGTACTTC

abundance: many
j_gene: TRBJ2-5
d_gene: .
v_gene: TRBV4-2
CDR3aa: CASSHERTRSQETQYF
CDR3nt: TGTGCCAGCAGCCATGAGCGGACCAGAAGCCAAGAGACCCAGTACTTC

abundance: few
j_gene: TRBJ1-6
d_gene: TRBD1
v_gene: TRBV4-1
CDR3aa: CASSQAPGTANSPLHF
CDR3nt: TGCGCCAGCAGCCAAGCTCCCGGGACAGCCAATTCACCCCTCCACTTT